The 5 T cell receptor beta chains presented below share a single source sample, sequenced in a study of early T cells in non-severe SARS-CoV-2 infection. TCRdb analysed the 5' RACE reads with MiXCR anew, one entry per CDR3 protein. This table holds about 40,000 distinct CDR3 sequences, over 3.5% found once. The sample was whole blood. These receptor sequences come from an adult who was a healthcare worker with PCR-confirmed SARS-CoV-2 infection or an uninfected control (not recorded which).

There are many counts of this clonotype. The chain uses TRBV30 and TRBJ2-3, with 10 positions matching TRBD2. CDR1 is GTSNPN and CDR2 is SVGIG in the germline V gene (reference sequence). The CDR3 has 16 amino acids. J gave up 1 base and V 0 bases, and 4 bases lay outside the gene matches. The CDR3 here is CAWSVVAGGGTDTQYF. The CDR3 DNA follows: TGTGCCTGGAGTGTGGTAGCGGGAGGCGGCACAGATACGCAGTATTTT. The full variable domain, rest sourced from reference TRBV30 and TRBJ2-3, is SQTIHQWPATLVQPVGSPLSLECTVEGTSNPNLYWYRQAAGRGLQLLFYSVGIGQISSEVPQNLSASRPQDRQFILSSKKLLLSDSGFYLCAWSVVAGGGTDTQYFGPGTRLTVL.

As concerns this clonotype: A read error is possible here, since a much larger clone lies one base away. In DNA form, the CDR3 reads TGTGCCAGCAGCTTAGATAGCCACGAGCAGTACTTC. Its translation is CASSLDSHEQYF. The chain uses TRBV11-2 and TRBJ2-7; D remains ambiguous. The V end was cut by 0 bases, the J end by 5 bases, with 5 bases between. CDR1 SGHAT and CDR2 FQNNGV come from the germline V gene. This CDR3 comprises 12 residues.

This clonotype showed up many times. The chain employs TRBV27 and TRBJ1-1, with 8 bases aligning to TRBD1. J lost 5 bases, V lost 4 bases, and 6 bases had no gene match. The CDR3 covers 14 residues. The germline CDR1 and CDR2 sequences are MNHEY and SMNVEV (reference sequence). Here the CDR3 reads CASSYLDRVTEAFF. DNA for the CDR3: TGTGCCAGCAGTTACCTGGACAGGGTGACTGAAGCTTTCTTT.

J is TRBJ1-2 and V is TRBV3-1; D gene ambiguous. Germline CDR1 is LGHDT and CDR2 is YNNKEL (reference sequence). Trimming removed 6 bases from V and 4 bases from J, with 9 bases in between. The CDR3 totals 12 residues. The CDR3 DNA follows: TGTGCCAGCAGTTCCTTGGGCTATGGCTACACCTTC. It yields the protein CASSSLGYGYTF.

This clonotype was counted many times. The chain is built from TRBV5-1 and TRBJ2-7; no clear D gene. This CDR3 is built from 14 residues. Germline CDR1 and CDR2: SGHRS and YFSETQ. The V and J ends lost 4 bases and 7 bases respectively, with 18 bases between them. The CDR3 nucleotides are TGCGCCAGCAGCCCAGGACCCGGCCAGAGGGAGCAGTACTTC. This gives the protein CASSPGPGQREQYF.